This T cell receptor beta chain originates from a study of T cells in Graves' hyperthyroidism and ophthalmopathy. About the study: The blood sample was taken at first diagnosis, before treatment began. Study-level findings and limits: Ophthalmopathy was model-predicted a median roughly 6.2 months pre-onset. Most thyroid clonotypes with frequency above 0.001 were detected in blood.

TCR beta CDR3 regions were amplified from RNA transcripts. A first-round RT-PCR of the TCR CDR3 used the HTBI primer set. TCRdb reprocessed the multiplex PCR reads via MiXCR and lists one record per CDR3 protein. The table has hundreds of thousands of distinct CDR3 sequences, approximately 15% seen once. A word on this clonotype: What it binds is unknown.

Using approximately 10 ml of fresh peripheral blood, PBMCs were prepared. The V and J ends lost 6 bases and 6 bases respectively, with 15 bases between them. There are 15 residues in the CDR3. The J gene is TRBJ1-6, the V gene TRBV12-3 or TRBV12-4; a possible D gene is TRBD1 (6 bases). The sequence was obtained from a woman aged 18-30 years with Graves' hyperthyroidism. Sequences were obtained from blood. The CDR3 sequence: CASSLGGRSNSPLHF. The CDR3 DNA follows: TGTGCCAGCAGCCTAGGGGGGCGCAGTAATTCACCCCTCCACTTT.